This T cell receptor (beta chain) originates from a study of cytomegalovirus exposure and HLA in healthy donors (dated by TCRdb to 2015 to 2018). About the study as a whole: An earlier analysis of several hundred of the donors reported approximately 290 Gb of sequence data and some 100 million unique TCR beta sequences from about 200 million T cells. Roughly 300 gigabases of sequencing data and approximately 85 million unique TCR sequences were included in an early release covering about 600 HLA-typed donors. Of the roughly 390 genotyped donors, more than 75% were placed in the genetic ancestry cluster associated with self-reported Caucasian donors. The study aimed to test whether signatures of past pathogen exposure could be identified by cataloging public T cell receptors. The study profiled the T cell repertoires of under 850 subjects by immunosequencing and related them to cytomegalovirus serostatus. Along with the approximately 700-subject first cohort, a separate validation cohort of around 120 different subjects was used. To predict cytomegalovirus infection status, the study combined high-throughput TCR immunosequencing, statistical association of individual TCRs with disease status, and machine learning. A later analysis re-examined previously published TCR beta repertoires from just over 650 donors and added high-resolution HLA genotyping to investigate patterns of TCR occurrence. In the later analysis, no new phenotypic data were used to find candidate immune exposures; instead, reliance was placed on TCR beta sequences and their occurrence across donors. An earlier analysis of more than 450 of the donors used high-throughput TCR beta sequencing to judge whether each TCR beta V gene segment behaved as functional or pseudogenic. Donor age, sex, ethnicity and CMV serostatus were compiled alongside the repertoire data. A later genetic analysis took genome-wide SNP genotypes for about three fifths of the roughly 700 donors and used that subset as a discovery cohort. All discovery cohort repertoires had been generated using a single sequencing platform. HLA typing included class I and class II loci at four-digit resolution. Typing coverage varied by locus: about 620-630 donors for A, B, C, DRB1 and DQB1; more than 500 for DQA1; about 590 for DPA1; more than 450 for DPB1. Because of strong linkage in the cohort, roughly five DR-DQ haplotypes were treated as single units for association and clustering. Among over 350 genotyped donors of the cohort, an average of roughly 240,000 unique TCR beta nucleotide sequences were sequenced per donor, 15% to 20% of them non-productive. The investigation overall reported the following: The classifier was reported to diagnose cytomegalovirus status with high specificity and sensitivity in both the original and validation cohorts. A further reported finding was that TCR beta sequences accurately predicted the HLA-A and HLA-B alleles for most subjects in the first cohort. Several of the top co-occurrence clusters appeared to be linked to parvovirus B19, influenza, CMV and Epstein-Barr virus, according to a later analysis. The sequencing pipeline was judged likely to have produced a cluster of highly shared sequence variants as a technical artifact. In a later analysis, HLA-associated TCR beta chains showed more clonal expansion and lower generation probabilities than non-associated chains that were equally common. The presence/absence analyses assumed that sequencing depth was roughly uniform across donors, and that assumption may not be true. The only immune exposure information available for the cohort was CMV serostatus. According to the authors, the approach could potentially be generalized to other disease states and immunological phenotypes. Most TCR sequences were seen in very few donors, while some public TCRs were found in many individuals. Specific HLA alleles were associated with 15,000 to 20,000 TCR beta sequences at a false discovery rate of 0.05 in a later analysis. In a later analysis, the rate of TCR association differed among HLA loci, with DRB1 alleles having the most associated TCRs and HLA-C alleles having the fewest. Strong co-occurrence of HLA alleles, especially DR and DQ, made assigning TCR associations to individual alleles difficult. Broadly in line with IMGT annotations, most TCR beta V segments showed up in productive rearrangements about 87% or about 30% of the time in an earlier analysis of 450 to 750 of the donors. A few of the identified cytomegalovirus-associated TCR beta chains were confirmed in vitro to be specific for cytomegalovirus antigens. A later analysis found that most CMV-associated TCR beta chains appeared HLA-restricted, with HLA associations seemingly driven largely by CMV exposure. HLA typing was unavailable for some donors at each locus, so association tests used only the typed subset. The study listed 164 TCR beta chains as associated with cytomegalovirus. According to a later genetic analysis, donors in an Asian-associated ancestry cluster had fewer N-insertions in productive TCRs than the approximately 670-donor mean. Linkage disequilibrium might explain the correlated functional status among segregating V segments, but an unknown experimental factor could not be ruled out. An association between a missense DCLRE1C variant and V-gene and J-gene trimming of TCR beta chains was found in a later genetic analysis and replicated in an independent cohort. The earlier analysis of 587 of the donors excluded approximately 15 rarely observed V segments, including chromosome 9 orphons, because counts were too low. Because the 87-base-pair reads could not distinguish some IMGT-functional V segments, including TRBV6-2 and TRBV6-3, those segments were excluded. The cohort was sequenced for TCR beta chains only, and without alpha or paired-chain data the features that could be detected were limited.

The count of this clone is one. What antigen it recognizes has not been identified. No base quality information exists; no much larger clone differs at one position. The cohort comprised 550 to 700 healthy bone marrow donors. Cohort members were all nominally healthy when sampled, although unrecorded immune exposures were likely present. The donor was CMV seropositive and belonged to the group of a few hundred seropositive cohort members. Every donor gave a peripheral blood sample, and the peripheral blood mononuclear cells from that sample were used for TCR beta sequencing. The Qiagen DNeasy Blood Extraction Kit was used to extract genomic DNA from the blood cell samples. Per the germline V gene, MNHNS is the CDR1 and SASEGT is the CDR2. The germline V and J ends show losses of 4 bases and 3 bases respectively, and no gene match explains 8 bases of the junction. The CDR3, cysteine through phenylalanine, is 15 amino acids long. Solely the CDR3 DNA is kept, with 45 bases framed from the first base.

Library preparation was by the immunoSEQ multiplex PCR assay. For the multiplex PCR, a mixture combining 60 forward primers for TCR Vbeta segments and 13 reverse primers for TCR Jbeta segments was used. A multiplex PCR assay on genomic DNA amplified the CDR3 region of rearranged TCR beta genes. Amplified TCR beta libraries were sequenced as 87-base-pair reads on the Illumina HiSeq System. In the source study's methods: In a later analysis, some 80 million unique TCR beta chains were counted across the approximately 640 repertoires, and about 10 million of these chains were shared by at least two donors. A nearest-neighbor algorithm error-corrected the raw reads and collapsed the reads into unique sequences, merging closely related sequences to remove PCR and sequencing errors. V, D and J gene segments were assigned by aligning CDR3 sequences to IMGT reference sequences. Each retained sequence needed at least a six-nucleotide match to both a V gene segment and a J gene segment. A rearrangement was called productive if the CDR3 had no stop codons and remained in frame with V and J, and every other rearrangement was called non-productive. CDR3 was defined by IMGT convention, running from the second conserved V-encoded cysteine to the conserved J-encoded phenylalanine. Sequences without an unambiguous match to a single V gene segment were excluded from the earlier analysis of approximately 560 of the donors. An earlier analysis of over 450 of the donors classified V segments as functional when productive rearrangements were above 56.7% and as segregating when the standard deviation between donors was above 5%. A statistical classification framework was built to diagnose cytomegalovirus status from the catalog of TCR beta chain sequences. V and J gene assignment, in a later analysis, came from comparing TCR nucleotide sequences with IMGT/GENE-DB human TR gene sequences. The TCRdist pipeline was used in a later analysis to assign CDR3 sequences and most-parsimonious VDJ recombination scenarios. In a later analysis, each TCR beta chain was defined by its CDR3 amino acid sequence together with its V-gene family, and reads lacking a unique V-gene family were excluded. As a way to deal with suspected cross-contamination and a sequencing artifact, a later analysis dropped approximately 590 nucleotide sequences that were highly shared and had low generation probability. A later analysis calculated a clonal expansion index for each public chain from normalized within-repertoire ranks of inferred template counts. A later analysis computed generation probabilities with a VDJ recombination model fitted to out-of-frame rearrangements, and checked the results against IGoR. In a later analysis, hypergeometric tests were used to score TCR-TCR, TCR-HLA and TCR-CMV co-occurrence, with a repertoire-size bias correction applied to TCR pairs. In a later analysis, false discovery rates were estimated by permuting HLA or CMV assignments 20 times. In a later analysis, co-occurring TCRs were grouped with DBSCAN, and TCRdist sequence similarity was added when clustering was performed within HLA-allele-positive subsets. Repertoires with fewer than 30,000 or more than 120,000 public chains were left out of co-occurrence clustering, as were a handful of repertoires with anomalous nucleotide sharing. TCRdb's version of the immuneACCESS table is confined to in-frame rearrangements and falls short of the full clone set. An unresolved V gene accounts for under half of the shortfall where checked; the remainder is of unknown origin. Clonal size and the V and J genes are those of that table, whereas D and trimming came from the DNA. Present in this sample are about 110,000 clones, over 65% of which were seen just once. Over 10% of the sample rests with the top ten.

The sequence came from a young man in good health and CMV-seropositive. This sequence uses TRBV6-1 and TRBJ2-7, with 8 middle bases fitting TRBD2. The sample consisted of PBMCs. The CDR3 here reads CASSGGGQLIYEQYF. The bases are TGTGCCAGCAGTGGCGGGGGGCAACTTATCTACGAGCAGTACTTC.